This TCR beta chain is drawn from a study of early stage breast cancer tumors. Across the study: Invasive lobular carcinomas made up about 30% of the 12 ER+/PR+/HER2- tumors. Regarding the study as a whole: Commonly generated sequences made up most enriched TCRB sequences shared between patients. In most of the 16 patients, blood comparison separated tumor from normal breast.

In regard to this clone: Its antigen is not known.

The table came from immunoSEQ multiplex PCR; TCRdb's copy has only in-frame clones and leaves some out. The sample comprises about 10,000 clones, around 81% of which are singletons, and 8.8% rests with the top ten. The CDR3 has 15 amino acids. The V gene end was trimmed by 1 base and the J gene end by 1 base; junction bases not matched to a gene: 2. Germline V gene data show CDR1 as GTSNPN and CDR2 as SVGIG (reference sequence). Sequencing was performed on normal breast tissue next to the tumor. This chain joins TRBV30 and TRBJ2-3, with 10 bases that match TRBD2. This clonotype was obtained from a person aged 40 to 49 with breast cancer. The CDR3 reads CAWSEGTSGTDTQYF. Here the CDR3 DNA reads TGTGCCTGGAGTGAGGGGACTAGCGGCACAGATACGCAGTATTTT. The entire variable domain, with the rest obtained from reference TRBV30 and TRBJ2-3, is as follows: SQTIHQWPATLVQPVGSPLSLECTVEGTSNPNLYWYRQAAGRGLQLLFYSVGIGQISSEVPQNLSASRPQDRQFILSSKKLLLSDSGFYLCAWSEGTSGTDTQYFGPGTRLTVL.